In this sample, the clone carrying this T cell receptor (beta chain) turned up many times. Assay: immunoSEQ multiplex PCR; the TCRdb copy retains only in-frame clones and omits some. The sample lists 150,000 to 200,000 clones, 65% to 80% occurring once. This sample was included in a study of blood T cell repertoires in COVID-19. Study at large: Whether acute or convalescent, the COVID-19 samples came from the United States, Italy and Spain. Sources were T cells, B-cell-depleted T cells, or PBMCs; the material itself was cDNA or gDNA.

The CDR3 sequence is 14 residues long. Looked up from germline, CDR1 is SGHRS and CDR2 is YFSETQ. V was clipped by 4 bases and J by 3 bases, with 13 bases between them. Source material: peripheral blood. The chain employs TRBV5-1 and TRBJ1-1; possible D gene TRBD1, 5 bases. This TCR derives from a man aged 60-69 years with acute or convalescent COVID-19. CDR3 in amino acids: CASSPYGGDTEAFF. CDR3 nucleotides: TGCGCCAGCAGCCCATACGGGGGGGACACTGAAGCTTTCTTT. Filled out from reference TRBV5-1 and TRBJ1-1, the complete variable domain reads KAGVTQTPRYLIKTRGQQVTLSCSPISGHRSVSWYQQTPGQGLQFLFEYFSETQRNKGNFPGRFSGRQFSNSRSEMNVSTLELGDSALYLCASSPYGGDTEAFFGQGTRLTVV.